This note documents a single TCR beta chain sequence. The authors' processing: Scientists estimated how many nucleated cells there were by amplifying reference gene primers. Clones were sequenced by immunoSEQ multiplex PCR, and TCRdb holds only the in-frame ones, with some missing. The V and J calls and clone size were taken over from that table, and D and trimming were inferred from the DNA. Of about 140,000 clones in the sample, about 80% were seen once. V dropped 5 bases and J dropped 8; count of bases not matched to a gene: 9. There are 15 residues in the CDR3. In germline, CDR1 is MNHNY, CDR2 SVGAGI (reference sequence). The data belong to a study of blood T cell repertoires in COVID-19. Study at large: Specimens from acute and convalescent COVID-19 originated in the United States, Italy and Spain.

V usage is TRBV6-6 and J usage is TRBJ1-6, with TRBD1 identical over 7 bases. Specimen: peripheral blood. This receptor was identified in a human donor in a cohort sampled during active COVID-19. The CDR3 is CASSLGDSHDSPLHF. CDR3 DNA sequence: TGTGCCAGCAGTCTCGGGGACAGTCATGATTCACCCCTCCACTTT.